The T cell receptor (beta chain) described here comes from a study of OX40 agonist ivuxolimab in advanced cancers. Some clones are missing from TCRdb's copy, which holds only in-frame ones; the method was immunoSEQ multiplex PCR. The sample holds fewer than 30,000 clones, 88% seen once. The specimen comprised CD4+ or CD8+ T cells sorted from blood, sampled in a trial of the OX40 agonist ivuxolimab. This receptor was obtained from an adult with an advanced solid tumor such as melanoma, head and neck, liver or kidney cancer.

CDR3: CSVGPALGTSGRGNEQFF. The CDR3 bases are TGCAGCGTTGGCCCAGCCCTCGGGACTAGCGGGAGGGGCAATGAGCAGTTCTTC. The chain employs TRBV29-1 and TRBJ2-1; TRBD2 matches at 16 bases. CDR1 and CDR2 from the germline V gene are SQVTM and ANQGSEA. This CDR3 contains 18 residues. Trimming removed 4 bases from V and 6 bases from J; junction bases left unmatched: 12.